This paragraph covers one TCR beta chain sequence. Its specificity is not known. Treatment: oral pan-JAK inhibitor, 5-10 mg twice daily. CD4+ and CD8+ T cells were sorted from PBMCs. These data come from a study of CD8+ T cells in alopecia areata. Overall study context: Percent affected scalp area, the SALT score, rated treated patients' severity.

Extraction and reverse transcription of RNA yielded cDNA as the sequencing template. Here immunoSEQ multiplex PCR was the method, and the copy in TCRdb shows in-frame clones only, minus some. The sample consists of 110,000 to 150,000 clones, about 51% of them appearing once. This CDR3 has 14 amino acids. V was trimmed by 0 bases and J by 7 bases, leaving 12 bases between them. Per germline, CDR1 LGHNT and CDR2 FRNRAP. General observations from the study: Sequences from scalp samples also cover resident alphabeta T cells of normal skin.

This clonotype was sampled from a human donor with alopecia areata. The chain couples TRBV12-5 to TRBJ1-2; D gene uncertain. The sample here was CD8+ T cells sorted from blood, taken at week 4, from a patient treated with tofacitinib. DNA for the CDR3: TGTGCTAGTGGTTTGGTACATAGCCTGTTTGGCTACACCTTC. This sequence encodes CASGLVHSLFGYTF.